Presented here are 23 T cell receptor beta chains from one specimen sequenced in a study of CD8 T cells in Susac syndrome. An amount of RNA that ranged from roughly 0.45 to 1 ug was reverse transcribed with random hexamers. TCRdb ran MiXCR on the immunoSEQ multiplex PCR reads and lists one entry per CDR3 protein. The repertoire holds about 180,000 distinct CDR3 sequences, with 90% to 95% as singletons. Source material: CD4+ T cells from PBMCs. Receptors originate from a human donor with Susac syndrome.

CDR3 bases: TGTGCCAGCAGTTTAGTGGTAGGGGACTCACCCCTCCACTTT. It specifies CASSLVVGDSPLHF. The rearrangement joins TRBV12-3 or TRBV12-4 to TRBJ1-6, with D tentatively TRBD1 (5 bases). The CDR3 is 14 amino acids. V shed 1 base and J shed 10 bases, with 11 bases lying between them.

This CDR3 reads CASSPPGVSNQPQHF. As DNA, the CDR3 is TGTGCCAGCAGCCCCCCGGGGGTTAGCAATCAGCCCCAGCATTTT. V and J are TRBV7-9 and TRBJ1-5, with D maybe TRBD1 (5 bases). Germline values: CDR1 SEHNR, CDR2 FQNEAQ (reference sequence). V was shortened by 5 bases and J by 0 bases, with 11 bases between the two germline ends. The CDR3 spans 15 residues.

The V and J genes are TRBV29-1 and TRBJ1-4; TRBD1 matches 7 bases. The CDR3 has 15 amino acids. V was clipped by 8 bases and J by 8 bases; unmatched bases: 17. Germline CDR1 reads SQVTM; CDR2 reads ANQGSEA. CDR3 in amino acids: CSPHVEDREGEKLFF. The CDR3 region has the DNA TGCAGCCCCCATGTTGAAGACAGGGAAGGGGAAAAACTGTTTTTT. The entire variable domain, with the rest obtained from reference TRBV29-1 and TRBJ1-4, is as follows: SAVISQKPSRDICQRGTSLTIQCQVDSQVTMMFWYRQQPGQSLTLIATANQGSEATYESGFVIDKFPISRPNLTFSTLTVSNMSPEDSSIYLCSPHVEDREGEKLFFGSGTQLSVL.

This rearrangement joins TRBV6-5 to TRBJ1-2; 11 bases align to TRBD1. Per the germline V gene, CDR1 is MNHEY and CDR2 is SVGAGI. Trimming at V came to 0 bases and at J to 5 bases, leaving 5 bases not matched to a gene. This CDR3 comprises 16 residues. CDR3 sequence: CASSYSRTGGGYGYTF. In nucleotides, the CDR3 is TGTGCCAGCAGTTACTCTAGGACAGGGGGCGGGTATGGCTACACCTTC.

The chain is built from TRBV18 and TRBJ1-1, with D hard to call. The germline CDR1 and CDR2 sequences are KGHSH and LQKENI. V shed 5 bases and J shed 8 bases, with 18 bases lying between them. The CDR3 contains 14 residues. The CDR3 DNA follows: TGTGCCAGCTCATCTCGGACGGAACTGATAGAAGCTTTCTTT. It is translated as CASSSRTELIEAFF.

The chain is built from TRBV12-3 or TRBV12-4 and TRBJ1-5; D unclear. Trimming removed 7 bases at V and 0 bases at J, with 10 bases between. The CDR3 runs to 14 residues. The CDR3 here is CASTRGNSNQPQHF. The CDR3 nucleotides are TGTGCCAGCACCCGAGGGAATAGCAATCAGCCCCAGCATTTT.

DNA for the CDR3: TGTGCCAGCAGCGCCGGAGAGGGCTATGGCTACACCTTC. It codes for CASSAGEGYGYTF. The chain has TRBV7-9 and TRBJ1-2, with unresolved D. Germline lookup yields CDR1 SEHNR and CDR2 FQNEAQ (reference sequence). This CDR3 has 13 amino acids. Trimming removed 5 bases from V and 4 bases from J, with 11 bases in between.

This clonotype is a singleton in its sample. The gene calls are TRBV7-9 and TRBJ1-2; D is possibly TRBD1 (6 bases). This CDR3 has 15 amino acids. Trimming cost V 3 bases and J 3 bases, with 14 bases left between them. The V gene's germline CDR1 is SEHNR and CDR2 FQNEAQ (reference sequence). The CDR3 coding sequence is TGTGCCAGCAGCTTTTCACAGGGATCTCACTATGGCTACACCTTC. Translating it yields CASSFSQGSHYGYTF.

This clonotype has only one observation. The chain is built from TRBV12-3 or TRBV12-4 and TRBJ2-5; maybe TRBD1 (5 bases). Trimming cost V 5 bases and J 1 base, with 14 bases left between them. The CDR3 covers 15 residues. CDR3: CASSINRLIQETQYF. The CDR3 coding sequence is TGTGCCAGCAGTATCAACAGGCTCATCCAAGAGACCCAGTACTTC.

The chain employs TRBV7-9 and TRBJ2-7; D uncertain. Germline assignment: CDR1 SEHNR and CDR2 FQNEAQ (reference sequence). The CDR3 has 11 residues. V lost 0 bases, J lost 7 bases, and 4 bases lay in between. The DNA for the CDR3 is TGTGCCAGCAGCTTAGCTGTAGAGCAGTACTTC. It yields the protein CASSLAVEQYF.

This clonotype was seen once. The chain is built from TRBV20-1 and TRBJ2-1, with D hard to call. CDR3 length: 11 residues. V lost 5 bases and J lost 12, with 14 bases in between. Germline values: CDR1 DFQATT, CDR2 SNEGSKA (reference sequence). CDR3 region: CSAFLGSRQFF. CDR3 in DNA: TGCAGTGCTTTCCTAGGTTCCCGGCAGTTCTTC.

The rearrangement uses TRBV7-2 and TRBJ2-3; either TRBD1 or TRBD2 may fit D (6 bases each). V dropped 4 bases and J dropped 1 base, with 15 bases sitting between them. There are 16 residues in the CDR3. CDR1 is SGHTA and CDR2 is FQGNSA in the germline V gene. For the CDR3, the DNA is TGTGCCAGCAGCTCCGGTAGGGGGGCAGGCACAGATACGCAGTATTTT. As protein: CASSSGRGAGTDTQYF.

The chain combines TRBV5-1 with TRBJ2-3, with D perhaps TRBD2 (6 bases). Germline loops: CDR1 SGHRS, CDR2 YFSETQ. Between the trimmed V and J ends, which lost 5 bases and 4 bases, there was a span of 14 bases. This CDR3 contains 14 residues. The CDR3 DNA follows: TGCGCCAGCAGAGTGCTAGAGCGGGCAGATACGCAGTATTTT. It translates to CASRVLERADTQYF.

The chain is built from TRBV20-1 and TRBJ1-1; unclear D gene. V lost 5 bases and J 4 bases, leaving 17 bases between the germline ends. The germline V gene encodes CDR1 DFQATT and CDR2 SNEGSKA (reference sequence). The CDR3 is 14 amino acids. The CDR3 spells CSALNGGLGTEAFF. The CDR3 region has the DNA TGCAGTGCTCTGAACGGAGGCCTGGGCACTGAAGCTTTCTTT.

The J gene is TRBJ2-3, the V gene TRBV6-5; 8 bases are shared with TRBD2. The CDR3 totals 16 residues. CDR1 MNHEY and CDR2 SVGAGI come from the germline V gene. The V segment lost 0 bases and the J segment 1 base; nucleotides outside the gene matches: 3. The CDR3 DNA reads TGTGCCAGCAGTTACTCGAGCGGGGGCGGCACAGATACGCAGTATTTT. It encodes CASSYSSGGGTDTQYF.

This clonotype was counted a few times. The chain carries TRBV20-1 and TRBJ2-1; no firm D call. V shed 3 bases and J shed 7 bases, with 13 bases lying between them. This CDR3 is built from 13 residues. Germline loops: CDR1 DFQATT, CDR2 SNEGSKA (reference sequence). Here the CDR3 reads CSARPNLLNEQFF. As DNA, the CDR3 is TGCAGTGCTAGGCCGAATCTACTAAATGAGCAGTTCTTC.

The rearrangement links TRBV28 to TRBJ2-7; 9 bases match TRBD1. The V gene end was trimmed by 6 bases and the J gene end by 7 bases; junction bases not matched to a gene: 13. Germline lookup yields CDR1 MDHEN and CDR2 SYDVKM. This CDR3 is built from 15 residues. In DNA, the CDR3 is TGTGCCAGCAGGCCGACAGGGGGGACCGCCAAGGAGCAGTACTTC. This gives the protein CASRPTGGTAKEQYF.

J is TRBJ2-5 and V is TRBV14, with D maybe TRBD2 (5 bases). CDR3 length equals 14 residues. Trimming took off 3 bases at V and 4 bases at J, with 12 bases between the two ends. The germline V gene has CDR1 SGHDN and CDR2 FVKESK. CDR3 DNA sequence: TGTGCCAGCAGCCACTCCCCGGCGGGAGAGACCCAGTACTTC. Translation gives CASSHSPAGETQYF.

The J gene is TRBJ1-1, the V gene TRBV5-6; D is possibly TRBD1 (5 bases). With 4 bases removed from V and 8 bases from J, the gap between germline ends came to 12 bases. The germline V gene encodes CDR1 SGHDT and CDR2 YYEEEE. The CDR3 consists of 12 residues. In nucleotides, the CDR3 is TGTGCCAGCAGCCCAATCGGACAAGAAGCTTTCTTT. Translating it yields CASSPIGQEAFF.

V is TRBV7-9 and J is TRBJ1-2; D gene ambiguous. This CDR3 comprises 14 residues. Trimming removed 2 bases at V and 4 bases at J, with 11 bases between. Germline V gene data show CDR1 as SEHNR and CDR2 as FQNEAQ (reference sequence). The CDR3 sequence: CASSLRQTAYGYTF. CDR3 DNA: TGTGCCAGCAGCTTAAGGCAGACTGCCTATGGCTACACCTTC.

This clonotype was counted a few times. The genes are TRBV12-3 or TRBV12-4 and TRBJ2-7; D gene unclear. The V end was cut by 2 bases, the J end by 3 bases, with 5 bases between. The CDR3 sequence is 12 residues long. CDR3 DNA: TGTGCCAGCAGTTTATTGGGCTACGAGCAGTACTTC. It specifies CASSLLGYEQYF.

The rearrangement links TRBV3-1 to TRBJ2-7, with 7 bases that match TRBD1. The CDR3 loop spans 14 amino acids. Germline CDR1 LGHDT, CDR2 YNNKEL (reference sequence). V shed 4 bases, J shed 0 bases, and the junction held 3 bases outside the gene matches. CDR3 sequence reads: CASSRQGSSYEQYF. CDR3 nucleotide sequence: TGTGCCAGCAGCCGACAGGGAAGCTCCTACGAGCAGTACTTC.

The V and J genes are TRBV7-9 and TRBJ2-5; 10 bases line up with TRBD2. V shed 5 bases and J 5 bases; nucleotides not matched to a gene: 8. Germline CDR1 is SEHNR and CDR2 is FQNEAQ (reference sequence). This CDR3 has 15 residues. Here the CDR3 DNA reads TGTGCCAGCAGCCAGAGCGGGGGGGCCTTGGAGACCCAGTACTTC. Translated: CASSQSGGALETQYF.